The 14 T cell receptor beta chains below come from one sample, sequenced in a study of patients and donors after allogeneic stem cell transplantation. TCRdb re-analysed the RT-PCR reads in MiXCR, keeping a single row per CDR3 protein. Found here are approximately 150,000 distinct CDR3 sequences, more than 20% of them singletons; the top ten hold 26%. Input material: blood, either unsorted or a sorted T cell fraction (not recorded which). These receptors were taken from a human donor who was either an allogeneic HSCT recipient or a stem cell or donor lymphocyte infusion donor (not recorded which). It is not recorded whose cells these are; they may come from a transplant donor.

There are many counts of this clonotype. This chain connects TRBV30 to TRBJ1-6; D call uncertain. Germline V gene data show CDR1 as GTSNPN and CDR2 as SVGIG (reference sequence). CDR3 length: 12 residues. V lost 3 bases and J lost 10, with 10 bases in between. The CDR3 spells CAWSPQGSPLHF. In nucleotides, the CDR3 is TGTGCCTGGAGCCCACAAGGGTCACCCCTCCACTTT. Together with reference TRBV30 and TRBJ1-6, the CDR3 gives the full variable domain: SQTIHQWPATLVQPVGSPLSLECTVEGTSNPNLYWYRQAAGRGLQLLFYSVGIGQISSEVPQNLSASRPQDRQFILSSKKLLLSDSGFYLCAWSPQGSPLHFGNGTRLTVT.

The rearrangement links TRBV20-1 to TRBJ2-7; perhaps TRBD2 as D (5 bases). Germline V gene sequence: CDR1 DFQATT, CDR2 SNEGSKA (reference sequence). CDR3 length: 13 residues. The V and J ends lost 6 bases and 0 bases respectively, with 12 bases between them. CDR3 loop: CSATDFPSYEQYF. As DNA, the CDR3 is TGCAGTGCAACGGACTTCCCCTCCTACGAGCAGTACTTC.

This clonotype has a handful of counts. The J gene is TRBJ2-7, the V gene TRBV5-1; TRBD1 might be the D (6 bases). The CDR3 has 14 residues. V was cut by 1 base and J by 4 bases, with 12 bases left in between. Per the germline V gene, CDR1 is SGHRS and CDR2 is YFSETQ. CDR3 sequence reads: CASSLQGHPYEQYF. CDR3 nucleotide sequence: TGCGCCAGCAGCTTGCAGGGACACCCTTACGAGCAGTACTTC.

This clonotype showed up many times. The chain combines TRBV4-2 with TRBJ1-6; D might be TRBD1 (5 bases). The CDR3 extends over 17 amino acids. Germline CDR1 LGHNA, CDR2 YNFKEQ. Trimming shortened V by 0 bases and J by 5 bases, and 14 bases separated the two germline ends. In DNA form, the CDR3 reads TGTGCCAGCAGCCAAGATAGAACGTGGGGGAATAATTCACCCCTCCACTTT. Its translation is CASSQDRTWGNNSPLHF.

The J gene is TRBJ2-7, the V gene TRBV11-1; no definite D call. Looked up from germline, CDR1 is SGHAT and CDR2 is FQDESV (reference sequence). The length of the CDR3 is 12 residues. V dropped 2 bases and J dropped 5 bases, with 7 bases sitting between them. For the CDR3, the DNA is TGTGCCAGCAGCTTACAATCTGACGAGCAGTACTTC. It translates to CASSLQSDEQYF.

The chain is built from TRBV5-1 and TRBJ1-2, with D possibly matching TRBD1 (6 bases). The CDR3 sequence is 12 residues long. The V and J ends lost 0 bases and 8 bases respectively, with 8 bases between them. From germline, CDR1 is SGHRS and CDR2 YFSETQ. The CDR3 spells CASSLGTVGYTF. The CDR3 bases are TGCGCCAGCAGCTTGGGGACAGTGGGCTACACCTTC.

The chain links TRBV7-9 to TRBJ2-5, with D maybe TRBD2 (5 bases). The V end was cut by 4 bases, the J end by 4 bases, with 10 bases between. The CDR3 covers 13 residues. The V gene's germline CDR1 is SEHNR and CDR2 FQNEAQ (reference sequence). CDR3 amino acids: CASSSLAPETQYF. The DNA of the CDR3 is TGTGCCAGCAGCTCCTTAGCGCCAGAGACCCAGTACTTC.

This clonotype was observed a handful of times. The chain employs TRBV27 and TRBJ2-2; D might be TRBD1 or TRBD2, each matching 5 bases. Germline CDR1 is MNHEY and CDR2 is SMNVEV (reference sequence). The germline V and J ends were trimmed by 4 bases and 4 bases, with 22 bases remaining between them. This CDR3 region has 18 residues. CDR3 amino acids: CASSSHEGMVGGTGELFF. CDR3 coding DNA: TGTGCCAGCAGTTCGCACGAGGGTATGGTTGGGGGCACCGGGGAGCTGTTTTTT.

This clonotype was detected only a few times. The chain couples TRBV28 to TRBJ1-1; 7 nucleotides match TRBD1. The CDR3 is 15 amino acids. The V gene's germline CDR1 is MDHEN and CDR2 SYDVKM. Trimming cost V 6 bases and J 8 bases; bases outside gene matches: 15. The CDR3 bases are TGTGCCAGCAGATCTATTAAGGAAAGGGGGCCCGAAGCTTTCTTT. Translating gives CASRSIKERGPEAFF.

DNA of the CDR3: TGTGCCAGTAGCACACCGTTGTCTGGAAACACCATATATTTT. Translated: CASSTPLSGNTIYF. The V call is TRBV19, the J call TRBJ1-3; D gene ambiguous. The CDR3 runs to 14 residues. Germline V gene lookup returns CDR1 LNHDA and CDR2 SQIVND (reference sequence). The V end lost 6 bases, the J end lost 1 base, and 10 bases lay between the germline ends.

This clonotype came up a few times. The rearrangement joins TRBV30 to TRBJ1-6; TRBD1 might be the D (6 bases). The CDR3 is made up of 16 amino acids. Germline-derived CDR1 and CDR2 are GTSNPN and SVGIG (reference sequence). V was shortened by 5 bases and J by 7 bases, with 21 bases between the two germline ends. In nucleotides, the CDR3 is TGTGCCTGGGGAAACCAAGACCAGGGGTGGAATTCACCCCTCCACTTT. Amino acids: CAWGNQDQGWNSPLHF.

The chain uses TRBV12-3 or TRBV12-4 and TRBJ1-2, with TRBD1 as a possible D gene (5 bases). The CDR3 runs 13 residues. Trimming removed 3 bases at V and 6 bases at J, with 11 bases between. CDR3 coding DNA: TGTGCCAGCAGTTTTTTACAGGTGCATGGCTACACCTTC. This sequence encodes CASSFLQVHGYTF.

This clonotype was counted a few times. The V and J genes are TRBV10-3 and TRBJ1-6, with D possibly being TRBD1 (6 bases). Trimming removed 2 bases from V and 10 bases from J, with 12 bases in between. This CDR3 region has 14 residues. CDR1 and CDR2 from the germline V gene are ENHRY and SYGVKD. The CDR3 spells CAISEGGLGSPLHF. The CDR3 bases are TGTGCCATCAGTGAGGGGGGGCTAGGATCACCCCTCCACTTT.

This clonotype has only a few counts. This rearrangement joins TRBV4-1 to TRBJ1-4; D not resolved. Trimming removed 1 base from V and 6 bases from J, with 9 bases in between. Looked up from germline, CDR1 is MGHRA and CDR2 is YSYEKL. The CDR3 contains 14 residues. This CDR3 reads CASSQAWEDEKLFF. CDR3 coding DNA: TGCGCCAGCAGCCAAGCCTGGGAGGATGAAAAACTGTTTTTT.